This T cell receptor (beta chain) is drawn from a study of vaccination effects on CD4 cells after COVID-19. About the study: Sampling occurred 16 days and one week pre-vaccination in a couple of convalescent patients. Study observations and caveats: Marked clonal contraction was seen late after vaccination (in both infection- and vaccine-induced clones). Few convalescent patients were included, and no early post-infection timepoints were sampled.

Germline V gives CDR1 MGHRA, CDR2 YSYEKL. The ends were cut back, 0 bases at V and 4 bases at J, with 9 bases in the middle. CDR3 length: 14 amino acids. Clones were sequenced by immunoSEQ multiplex PCR, and TCRdb holds only the in-frame ones, with some missing. Among some 50,000 clones listed, roughly four fifths were seen once. Upon completion of around eleven days in culture, CD4+ T cells were isolated. Half-medium replacement with IL-2 medium occurred on days 3 and 7. The table lists this clone with a few counts. The antigen remains unidentified. The TCR was taken from a human donor who had a prior SARS-CoV-2 infection. The rearrangement uses TRBV4-1 and TRBJ1-1; TRBD1 is a possible D gene (6 bases). This specimen was CD4+ T cells from PBMCs cultured without peptide, taken before COVID-19 vaccination. DNA for the CDR3: TGCGCCAGCAGCCAAGACAGGGGAGGCACTGAAGCTTTCTTT. This sequence encodes CASSQDRGGTEAFF.